One and the same sample provided the 18 T cell receptor beta chains below, sequenced in a study of neurological immune-mediated disorders. TCRdb called the 5' RACE reads again in MiXCR, with one record for every CDR3 protein. The sample includes 35,000 to 55,000 distinct CDR3 sequences, about 6.3% of them seen just once. Sequencing was done on a sample of CD4+ T cells from blood. Every receptor here comes from a woman in her forties in good health.

In its sample, this clonotype was seen many times. The rearrangement links TRBV5-6 to TRBJ2-3; no clear D. Germline V gives CDR1 SGHDT, CDR2 YYEEEE. The V end was cut by 2 bases, the J end by 4 bases, with 8 bases between. The CDR3 is made up of 13 amino acids. As DNA, the CDR3 is TGTGCCAGCAGCTTCCCGCACCCAGATACGCAGTATTTT. Translated: CASSFPHPDTQYF.

The chain carries TRBV10-1 and TRBJ2-5, with D hard to call. This CDR3 is 13 amino acids long. Per the germline V gene, CDR1 is WNHNN and CDR2 is SYGVQD (reference sequence). V lost 4 bases and J lost 6, with 12 bases in between. The CDR3 bases are TGCGCCAGCAGTGTGGAACCGGCCAAGACCCAGTACTTC. Its translation is CASSVEPAKTQYF.

At least ten counts were recorded for this clonotype. The chain uses TRBV11-1 and TRBJ2-5; D may be TRBD2 (5 bases). V gave up 2 bases and J gave up 5 bases, with 15 bases separating them. The CDR3 covers 15 residues. Germline CDR1 and CDR2: SGHAT and FQDESV (reference sequence). In DNA, the CDR3 is TGTGCCAGCAGCTTATCGCGGGTAGGCCGGGAGACCCAGTACTTC. It codes for CASSLSRVGRETQYF.

Many counts were recorded for this clonotype. V gene TRBV7-9 combines with J gene TRBJ1-3, with a tentative D call TRBD1 (6 bases). Germline CDR1 is SEHNR and CDR2 is FQNEAQ (reference sequence). V dropped 5 bases and J dropped 0 bases, with 14 bases sitting between them. The CDR3 covers 16 residues. The CDR3 nucleotides are TGTGCCAGCAGCCCGAGACAGGCCTTCTCTGGAAACACCATATATTTT. Protein sequence: CASSPRQAFSGNTIYF.

This clonotype was seen ten or more times. This rearrangement joins TRBV20-1 to TRBJ1-5; 7 bases fit TRBD1. This CDR3 has 15 amino acids. The ends lost 1 base at V and 1 base at J; junction bases unmatched: 4. CDR1 and CDR2 (germline): DFQATT, SNEGSKA (reference sequence). DNA of the CDR3: TGCAGTGCTAGAGCACGGGACAGAAGCAATCAGCCCCAGCATTTT. It translates to CSARARDRSNQPQHF.

In this sample, this clonotype turned up many times. The rearrangement uses TRBV5-1 and TRBJ1-1, with TRBD1 as a possible D gene (5 bases). V was pared by 2 bases and J by 1 base, with 12 bases between. Germline V gene sequence: CDR1 SGHRS, CDR2 YFSETQ. The CDR3 length is 15 residues. The DNA for the CDR3 is TGCGCCAGCAGCTTCCCGGGGGGTGGGAACACTGAAGCTTTCTTT. Its translation: CASSFPGGGNTEAFF.

The rearrangement joins TRBV20-1 to TRBJ2-7; 9 positions match TRBD2. Germline V gene sequence: CDR1 DFQATT, CDR2 SNEGSKA (reference sequence). The CDR3 extends over 15 amino acids. The V gene end was trimmed by 0 bases and the J gene end by 5 bases; junction bases not matched to a gene: 8. The DNA of the CDR3 is TGCAGTGCTAGAGATAACCTAGCGGGATCCCACGAGCAGTACTTC. The encoded protein is CSARDNLAGSHEQYF.

This clonotype was recorded at least ten times. This chain joins TRBV5-1 and TRBJ2-2; 8 bases fit TRBD1. CDR1 is SGHRS, CDR2 YFSETQ, per germline. CDR3 size: 15 residues. Germline trimming cut 0 bases from V and 6 bases from J; bases unmatched to any gene: 4. The CDR3 here is CASSLGRGQSGELFF. DNA for the CDR3: TGCGCCAGCAGCTTGGGCAGGGGGCAATCCGGGGAGCTGTTTTTT.

V gene TRBV5-1 combines with J gene TRBJ1-1; D not certain. The CDR3 contains 15 residues. Trimming took off 1 base at V and 1 base at J, with 11 bases between the two ends. The germline gives CDR1 SGHRS, CDR2 YFSETQ. The CDR3 region has the DNA TGCGCCAGCAGCTTGACAGACCCCGGGAACACTGAAGCTTTCTTT. It specifies CASSLTDPGNTEAFF.

This clonotype was recorded many times. The V gene is TRBV2, the J gene TRBJ1-5; D is uncertain. The germline V gene has CDR1 SNHLY and CDR2 FYNNEI. The CDR3 is 14 amino acids. Trimming stripped 5 bases from V and 1 base from J, with 9 bases between. CDR3 residues: CASSSDQSNQPQHF. For the CDR3, the DNA is TGTGCCAGCAGTTCCGACCAAAGCAATCAGCCCCAGCATTTT.

Many counts were recorded for this clonotype. The genes are TRBV7-2 and TRBJ2-1, with 9 positions matching TRBD2. V lost 2 bases to trimming and J lost 14 bases; unmatched junction nucleotides: 13. This CDR3 is 15 amino acids long. CDR1 is SGHTA, CDR2 FQGNSA, per germline. The CDR3 region is CASSLTGGLAGEEFF. The CDR3 coding sequence is TGTGCCAGCAGCTTAACCGGCGGCTTAGCGGGAGAAGAGTTCTTC.

This clonotype was seen repeatedly, ten times or more. The chain couples TRBV6-1 to TRBJ2-6; possibly TRBD1 for D (5 bases). V lost 10 bases to trimming and J lost 3 bases, with 16 bases between them. The CDR3 loop spans 15 amino acids. Germline assignment: CDR1 MNHNS and CDR2 SASEGT. This chain's CDR3 is CATRDSRLGANVLTF. The DNA of the CDR3 is TGTGCCACGCGCGACAGTCGCCTTGGGGCCAACGTCCTGACTTTC.

This clonotype appeared many times. The genes are TRBV2 and TRBJ2-7; 7 nucleotides agree with TRBD2. Germline V gene data show CDR1 as SNHLY and CDR2 as FYNNEI. The trim removed 8 bases at V and 1 base at J, leaving 5 bases unmatched. This CDR3 is built from 13 residues. The CDR3 DNA reads as TGTGCCAGCCTAGCGGTTGGATCCTACGAGCAGTACTTC. Protein product: CASLAVGSYEQYF.

This clonotype occurred many times. The V gene is TRBV5-1, the J gene TRBJ2-5; D unclear. CDR1 is SGHRS, CDR2 YFSETQ, per germline. The V end was cut by 3 bases, the J end by 5 bases, with 17 bases between. This CDR3 region has 15 residues. This CDR3 is CASSSWLPPGETQYF. As DNA, the CDR3 is TGCGCCAGCAGCTCCTGGTTGCCGCCCGGGGAGACCCAGTACTTC.

V and J are TRBV12-5 and TRBJ2-2; possible D gene TRBD1, 6 bases. CDR1 and CDR2 (germline): LGHNT, FRNRAP. V was cut by 1 base and J by 13 bases, with 16 bases left in between. The CDR3 consists of 14 residues. This CDR3 reads CASGLAPRGGPLFF. The CDR3 DNA reads TGTGCTAGTGGTTTGGCCCCTCGAGGGGGACCGCTGTTTTTT. Filled out from reference TRBV12-5 and TRBJ2-2, the complete variable domain reads DARVTQTPRHKVTEMGQEVTMRCQPILGHNTVFWYRQTMMQGLELLAYFRNRAPLDDSGMPKDRFSAEMPDATLATLKIQPSEPRDSAVYFCASGLAPRGGPLFFGEGSRLTVL.

This clonotype occurred many times. The V and J genes are TRBV6-5 and TRBJ2-3; D uncertain. The CDR3 is 12 amino acids. The V end was cut by 9 bases, the J end by 4 bases, with 11 bases between. The V gene's germline CDR1 is MNHEY and CDR2 SVGAGI. CDR3 coding DNA: TGTGCCAGGAAGCGTCGGGCAGATACGCAGTATTTT. This sequence encodes CARKRRADTQYF.

Within the sample, this clonotype is medium-sized. The chain couples TRBV5-5 to TRBJ1-3; D is ambiguous. CDR1 is SGHKS and CDR2 is YYEKEE in the germline V gene (reference sequence). The CDR3 extends over 16 amino acids. The germline V and J ends were trimmed by 3 bases and 0 bases, with 13 bases remaining between them. The CDR3: CASSYQVLSSGNTIYF. CDR3 sequence (DNA): TGTGCCAGCAGCTACCAGGTCCTCAGCTCTGGAAACACCATATATTTT.

This clonotype was detected many times. The chain recombines TRBV9 with TRBJ1-4; D is perhaps TRBD1 (6 bases). CDR3 size: 15 residues. V was pared by 2 bases and J by 7 bases, with 15 bases between. The V gene's germline CDR1 is SGDLS and CDR2 YYNGEE. CDR3 in DNA: TGTGCCAGCAGCGTTACAGGGACCCAGGGTGAAAAACTGTTTTTT. Translated, it gives CASSVTGTQGEKLFF.